Shown below are 4 T cell receptor beta chains from a single sample sequenced in a study of T cell repertoires in cytomegalovirus infection. Their specific antigens are unknown. In TCRdb, the reads were re-called with MiXCR into one record per CDR3 protein. The table shows roughly 920,000 distinct CDR3 sequences, with about a third occurring only once. The source material was cultured CD8+ T cells from PBMCs, sampled from culture after CMV antigen stimulation. These receptor sequences come from a human donor in good health (CMV status not recorded). Some clones in this sample may be carry-over from other donors' samples.

At least ten counts were recorded for this clonotype. J is TRBJ1-1 and V is TRBV6-1; D gene unclear. V was clipped by 7 bases and J by 0 bases, with 18 bases between them. The CDR3 covers 16 residues. Germline CDR1 and CDR2: MNHNS and SASEGT. The CDR3 region is CASTGGQFIMNTEAFF. The CDR3 bases are TGTGCCAGCACGGGAGGGCAGTTTATTATGAACACTGAAGCTTTCTTT.

This clonotype was counted between two and nine times. The chain has TRBV19 and TRBJ1-6; no definite D call. The CDR3 has 14 amino acids. V was pared by 0 bases and J by 6 bases, with 6 bases between. Germline lookup yields CDR1 LNHDA and CDR2 SQIVND (reference sequence). The CDR3 here is CASSIDRRNSPLHF. In nucleotides, the CDR3 is TGTGCCAGTAGTATAGATCGCCGTAATTCACCCCTCCACTTT.

The chain recombines TRBV6-5 with TRBJ2-3, with a weak D call TRBD1 (5 bases). V dropped 0 bases and J dropped 2 bases, with 12 bases sitting between them. There are 16 residues in the CDR3. CDR1 is MNHEY, CDR2 SVGAGI, per germline. The CDR3 here is CASSYSGQVHTDTQYF. The DNA of the CDR3 is TGTGCCAGCAGTTACTCGGGGCAGGTACACACAGATACGCAGTATTTT.

This clonotype turned up a few times. The chain has TRBV6-2 or TRBV6-3 and TRBJ2-5; 9 nucleotides agree with TRBD1. The CDR3 extends over 15 amino acids. With 6 bases clipped from V and 2 bases from J, the junction kept 7 bases outside the gene matches. Germline V CDR1 and CDR2: MNHEY, SVGEGT. CDR3 coding DNA: TGTGCCAGCAGCAACAGGGGGCTTAGGCAAGAGACCCAGTACTTC. The encoded protein is CASSNRGLRQETQYF.